The 18 T cell receptor beta chains below all came from one sample that was sequenced in a study of blood T cell repertoires in COVID-19. TCRdb's copy holds only in-frame clones and misses some; the assay was immunoSEQ multiplex PCR. The data show 140,000 to 150,000 clones, approximately 84% seen once. The sequencing input was peripheral blood. These receptors all stem from a human donor with acute or convalescent COVID-19. The donor label of this sample is uncertain.

This chain joins TRBV9 and TRBJ1-1, with 11 bases matching TRBD1. The length of the CDR3 is 18 residues. V lost 2 bases to trimming and J lost 4 bases; unmatched junction nucleotides: 13. Germline-derived CDR1 and CDR2 are SGDLS and YYNGEE. The DNA for the CDR3 is TGTGCCAGCAGCGTCTTACCGGGACAGGGGGATGGATTCACTGAAGCTTTCTTT. The encoded protein is CASSVLPGQGDGFTEAFF.

This clone was seen only once. The rearrangement uses TRBV4-1 and TRBJ2-3, with TRBD2 matching over 8 bases. The germline V gene has CDR1 MGHRA and CDR2 YSYEKL. J lost 1 base, V lost 0 bases, and 9 bases had no gene match. CDR3 length: 18 amino acids. As DNA, the CDR3 is TGCGCCAGCAGCCAAGATGTGATAGCGGGAAGGGGCACAGATACGCAGTATTTT. This codes for CASSQDVIAGRGTDTQYF.

CDR3: CASSLGQPYEQYV. The DNA of the CDR3 is TGTGCCAGCAGTTTAGGACAGCCCTACGAGCAGTACGTC. This sequence joins TRBV28 and TRBJ2-7, with a possible D match to TRBD1 (6 bases). Trimming stripped 2 bases from V and 2 bases from J, with 7 bases between. Germline V CDR1 and CDR2: MDHEN, SYDVKM. The CDR3 is 13 amino acids.

The chain links TRBV6-5 to TRBJ1-1, with D unresolved. Trimming cost V 7 bases and J 3 bases, with 9 bases left between them. The CDR3 is made up of 12 amino acids. Germline CDR1 reads MNHEY; CDR2 reads SVGAGI. For the CDR3, the DNA is TGTGCCAGCAAGGACGGGGACACTGAAGCTTTCTTT. This gives the protein CASKDGDTEAFF.

The CDR3 DNA follows: TGCGCCAGCAGGGCCGGACAGGGACCAGCCGATAGCCTCTATAGCAATCAGCCCCAGCATTTT. Residues: CASRAGQGPADSLYSNQPQHF. V usage is TRBV10-1 and J usage is TRBJ1-5; 8 nucleotides align to TRBD1. Trimming at V came to 6 bases and at J to 0 bases, leaving 22 bases not matched to a gene. This CDR3 contains 21 residues. CDR1 and CDR2 from the germline V gene are WNHNN and SYGVQD (reference sequence).

This chain uses TRBV4-1 with TRBJ2-7, with TRBD1 matching over 9 bases. Germline CDR1 MGHRA, CDR2 YSYEKL. The CDR3 loop spans 17 amino acids. V shed 1 base and J 2 bases; nucleotides not matched to a gene: 9. DNA for the CDR3: TGCGCCAGCAGCCAAGTTCGATCGGGGACAGGGCCCTACGAGCAGTACTTC. This encodes CASSQVRSGTGPYEQYF.

This chain joins TRBV5-1 and TRBJ1-1; 11 bases map to TRBD1. The V gene end was trimmed by 6 bases and the J gene end by 0 bases; junction bases not matched to a gene: 4. This CDR3 has 15 amino acids. Germline loops: CDR1 SGHRS, CDR2 YFSETQ. CDR3 amino acids: CASKRDRGMNTEAFF. The CDR3 DNA is TGCGCCAGCAAGCGGGACAGGGGGATGAACACTGAAGCTTTCTTT.

V is TRBV5-6 and J is TRBJ1-5; D unclear. The CDR3 consists of 16 residues. Per germline, CDR1 SGHDT and CDR2 YYEEEE. V was clipped by 1 base and J by 2 bases, with 13 bases between them. The CDR3 DNA reads as TGTGCCAGCAGCTTGCCTCCTGGGCCCGGCAATCAGCCCCAGCATTTT. It translates to CASSLPPGPGNQPQHF.

This clone was seen just once. The CDR3 loop reads CASSRGTGKLNTEAFF. The CDR3 DNA follows: TGTGCCAGCAGCAGGGGGACAGGCAAACTGAACACTGAAGCTTTCTTT. The chain links TRBV11-2 to TRBJ1-1, with 8 bases fitting TRBD1. Germline V lookup: CDR1 SGHAT, CDR2 FQNNGV. V lost 5 bases, J lost 0 bases, and 8 bases stayed unmatched. The CDR3 has 16 residues.

V is TRBV24-1 and J is TRBJ2-1; the match to TRBD1 covers 8 bases. Germline V gene sequence: CDR1 KGHDR, CDR2 SFDVKD. Germline trimming cut 2 bases from V and 7 bases from J; bases unmatched to any gene: 12. The CDR3 loop spans 17 amino acids. CDR3 bases: TGTGCCACCAGTGATTCGGAAGGGCAGGGGGCGACTAATGAGCAGTTCTTC. It translates to CATSDSEGQGATNEQFF.

V usage is TRBV5-6 and J usage is TRBJ2-7, with a weak D call TRBD2 (5 bases). The CDR3 is made up of 12 amino acids. CDR1 is SGHDT and CDR2 is YYEEEE in the germline V gene. Trimming removed 2 bases from V and 6 bases from J, with 9 bases in between. The CDR3 DNA reads TGTGCCAGCAGCTTCTTCCGGGGCGAGCAGTACGTC. Translated: CASSFFRGEQYV.

This rearrangement joins TRBV18 to TRBJ2-1; 7 bases are shared with TRBD2. This CDR3 region has 17 residues. Germline V gives CDR1 KGHSH, CDR2 LQKENI. Unmatched junction bases numbered 11, after V lost 6 bases and J lost 0 bases. CDR3 DNA sequence: TGTGCCAGCTCTGCAAACATCGGGGGGAGCTCCTACAATGAGCAGTTCTTC. Translation gives CASSANIGGSSYNEQFF. Complete variable domain (other parts from reference TRBV18 and TRBJ2-1): NAGVMQNPRHLVRRRGQEARLRCSPMKGHSHVYWYRQLPEEGLKFMVYLQKENIIDESGMPKERFSAEFPKEGPSILRIQQVVRGDSAAYFCASSANIGGSSYNEQFFGPGTRLTVL.

A single count supports this clone. The J gene is TRBJ2-6, the V gene TRBV5-1; 8 nucleotides align to TRBD2. Unmatched junction bases numbered 5, after V lost 7 bases and J lost 2 bases. Per the germline V gene, CDR1 is SGHRS and CDR2 is YFSETQ. The CDR3 is 15 amino acids. CDR3 DNA: TGCGCCAGCGAACCGGGGGGGCCTGGGGCCAACGTCCTGACTTTC. Translation gives CASEPGGPGANVLTF.

The genes are TRBV19 and TRBJ1-2; 10 nucleotides match TRBD1. Looked up from germline, CDR1 is LNHDA and CDR2 is SQIVND (reference sequence). CDR3 length: 13 residues. V shed 5 bases and J 10 bases; nucleotides not matched to a gene: 7. CDR3 amino acids: CASSDRGRVDYTF. Written as DNA, the CDR3 is TGTGCCAGTAGTGACAGGGGGCGAGTTGACTACACCTTC. Together with reference TRBV19 and TRBJ1-2, the CDR3 gives the full variable domain: DGGITQSPKYLFRKEGQNVTLSCEQNLNHDAMYWYRQDPGQGLRLIYYSQIVNDFQKGDIAEGYSVSREKKESFPLTVTSAQKNPTAFYLCASSDRGRVDYTFGSGTRLTVV.

V and J are TRBV5-1 and TRBJ1-2; D remains ambiguous. The CDR3 contains 13 residues. The V end lost 3 bases, the J end lost 0 bases, and 6 bases lay between the germline ends. Germline lookup yields CDR1 SGHRS and CDR2 YFSETQ. This chain's CDR3 is CASSYSPNYGYTF. The CDR3 DNA follows: TGCGCCAGCAGCTACAGTCCTAACTATGGCTACACCTTC. Full variable domain (rest looked up from reference TRBV5-1 and TRBJ1-2): KAGVTQTPRYLIKTRGQQVTLSCSPISGHRSVSWYQQTPGQGLQFLFEYFSETQRNKGNFPGRFSGRQFSNSRSEMNVSTLELGDSALYLCASSYSPNYGYTFGSGTRLTVV.

The chain recombines TRBV19 with TRBJ1-2; the D is unclear. The V end lost 3 bases, the J end lost 0 bases, and 8 bases lay between the germline ends. This CDR3 has 14 residues. Per germline, CDR1 LNHDA and CDR2 SQIVND (reference sequence). The CDR3 bases are TGTGCCAGTAGTATCCGCCGAGCTAACTATGGCTACACCTTC. Its translation is CASSIRRANYGYTF.

V gene TRBV5-1 combines with J gene TRBJ2-3, with D perhaps TRBD1 (6 bases). V shed 2 bases and J shed 0 bases, with 7 bases lying between them. CDR3 length: 14 amino acids. CDR1 is SGHRS, CDR2 YFSETQ, per germline. The chain's CDR3 is CASSLQGSTDTQYF. DNA of the CDR3: TGCGCCAGCAGCTTACAGGGTAGCACAGATACGCAGTATTTT.

The V call is TRBV5-5, the J call TRBJ1-1; D gene unclear. Deletions cut 0 bases from V and 7 bases from J, with 16 bases between. This CDR3 has 15 residues. CDR1 SGHKS and CDR2 YYEKEE come from the germline V gene (reference sequence). The CDR3 loop reads CASSLGWGGRNEAFF. CDR3 DNA sequence: TGTGCCAGCAGCTTGGGATGGGGAGGGAGGAATGAAGCTTTCTTT.